This TCR beta chain derives from a study of identical twins (dated by TCRdb to 2015 to 2016). At the level of the whole study: TCR alpha and beta repertoires from monozygotic twins, unrelated adults of various ages and cord blood were deep-sequenced to test whether fetal clonotypes persist. Replicate twin experiments were performed at different times using different library preparation protocols to rule out contamination.

General study outcomes and caveats: Compared with coincidental sharing between unrelated individuals, out-of-frame TCR alpha sequences shared between twins showed an excess of sequences with low generation probability. Fewer insertions were carried by abundant cord blood beta clonotypes; a weaker similar trend was observed in young adult naive repertoires, while no such trend was observed in memory repertoires. Because the same donors could not be followed over many years, the conclusions depended on cross-sectional statistical analysis. Recombination models systematically underestimated out-of-frame TCR alpha sharing in monozygotic twins but agreed with sharing between unrelated individuals. The excess sharing between twins in beta out-of-frame sequences was weaker because fewer shared sequences reduced the signal-to-noise ratio. Invariant T cells such as MAIT and iNKT could partly confound zero-insertion analyses, though diverse VJ usage argued against this for most clonotypes.

For CDR1 and CDR2, the germline V gene lists MDHEN and SYDVKM. The V end loses 2 bases and the J end loses 4 bases, and a stretch of 12 bases separates them. Spanning cysteine to phenylalanine, the CDR3 consists of 15 amino acids. Of all the DNA, just the CDR3 is kept, 45 bases in frame from base 1. This clonotype was recorded many times. Its antigen remains unidentified. No much larger clone exists at a distance of one base, and base qualities are not known. Receptor libraries were prepared by 5' RACE. Sequenced on an Illumina HiSeq 2000. A universal primer binding site was added through template switching, and the final cDNA carried a unique molecular identifier so that TCR cDNA molecules could be counted accurately. Specific primers in the conserved constant-segment region were used to synthesize first-strand cDNA for TCR alpha and beta chains. To control for contamination, every cDNA library carried two barcodes: a SMART-Mk sample barcode plus Illumina barcodes. TruSeq adapter sequences and Illumina sample barcodes were added in two successive PCR steps. Sequencing of the TCR alpha and beta cDNA libraries was done on the Illumina HiSeq platform using custom primers. As for the authors' bioinformatics: Unique molecular identifiers were extracted from raw reads with MiGEC, and CDR3 positions were determined with MiXCR. Recombination models were inferred per individual with the repgenHMM and IGoR tools using an EM algorithm. The analysis of shared clonotypes was done with the tcR package in R, with sharing normalized by the product of cloneset sizes. To study raw recombination without the effects of thymic and clonal selection, out-of-frame nonproductive sequences were analyzed. The raw public reads went through TCRdb reprocessing: fastp at Q25, MiXCR clone calling, in-frame beta chains kept. CDR3 protein duplicates are merged, each entry listing the most common genes and DNA. TCRdb's processing, not the authors' own work, is the source of the V and J calls. The sample table contains 200,000 to 300,000 distinct CDR3 sequences; only one count was recorded for approximately 7.8% of them. Over 5% of the sample rests with the top ten.

Every donor in the study was a healthy Caucasian. The twin cohort comprised three pairs of female monozygotic twins, all aged roughly 18 to 30 years. CD4+ and CD8+ T cell populations were isolated with positive isolation kits from Invitrogen. The same sample was also studied in work on yellow fever vaccine responses in identical twins. The second study's paper adds: The authors reported that the T cell response to vaccination in identical twins appeared partly convergent and partly personalized. The study precisely tracked vaccine-responding T cell clones in identical twins.

Rearrangement joined TRBV28 to TRBJ2-1; the D segment may tentatively be TRBD1 or TRBD2, each giving 5 matched bases. Sequenced: CD8+ T cells sorted from blood. This receptor was taken from a woman younger than 35 in good health. The CDR3 amino acid sequence is: CASSLTGEGYNEQFF. Here is the DNA: TGTGCCAGCAGTTTAACCGGAGAGGGGTACAATGAGCAGTTCTTC.